The 6 T cell receptor beta chains reported below all come from one sample, sequenced in a study of T cells in Graves' hyperthyroidism and ophthalmopathy. Amplification targeted TCR beta CDR3 regions from RNA transcripts. Primed by the HTBI set, a first-round RT-PCR was run on the TCR CDR3. TCRdb called the multiplex PCR reads again in MiXCR, with one record for every CDR3 protein. Of almost 600,000 distinct CDR3 sequences listed, under 60% are singletons. Sequenced: peripheral blood or thyroid tissue (not recorded which). These receptors were taken from a woman aged 18-29 years with Graves' hyperthyroidism.

This clonotype was counted ten times or more. V gene TRBV2 combines with J gene TRBJ1-1; D is unresolved. The germline CDR1 and CDR2 sequences are SNHLY and FYNNEI. There are 13 residues in the CDR3. Trimming cost V 4 bases and J 0 bases, with 6 bases left between them. This CDR3 reads CASSGPLNTEAFF. The CDR3 bases are TGTGCCAGCAGTGGGCCATTGAACACTGAAGCTTTCTTT.

This sequence joins TRBV3-1 and TRBJ2-7, with TRBD1 identical over 11 bases. This CDR3 comprises 14 residues. Germline V lookup: CDR1 LGHDT, CDR2 YNNKEL (reference sequence). The ends lost 2 bases at V and 6 bases at J; junction bases unmatched: 3. The CDR3 here is CASSQRTGGGEQYF. The CDR3 DNA is TGTGCCAGCAGCCAACGGACAGGGGGCGGCGAGCAGTACTTC.

The chain recombines TRBV20-1 with TRBJ1-5; D not certain. Trimming stripped 4 bases from V and 15 bases from J, with 7 bases between. The CDR3 totals 8 residues. Germline CDR1 reads DFQATT; CDR2 reads SNEGSKA (reference sequence). The CDR3 DNA sequence: TGCAGTGCTACGACCCGGCATTTT. Translating gives CSATTRHF.

As concerns this clonotype: Being one base from a much bigger clone, this may be a read error. This rearrangement joins TRBV14 to TRBJ2-5, with D perhaps TRBD2 (5 bases). This CDR3 region has 15 residues. CDR1 and CDR2 (germline): SGHDN, FVKESK. The CDR3 loop reads CASSQDQASQETRYF. DNA of the CDR3: TGTGCCAGCAGCCAAGATCAGGCTAGCCAAGAGACCCGGTACTTC.

This clonotype was counted many times. This chain connects TRBV9 to TRBJ1-4; D not resolved. Deletions cut 0 bases from V and 7 bases from J, with 13 bases between. The germline CDR1 and CDR2 sequences are SGDLS and YYNGEE. This CDR3 is built from 15 residues. For the CDR3, the DNA is TGTGCCAGCAGCGTAGACCAGGCGATGGGTGAAAAACTGTTTTTT. Translated: CASSVDQAMGEKLFF.

The CDR3 is CASSTTTGGSEQYF. CDR3 DNA: TGTGCCAGCAGCACCACCACAGGGGGAAGCGAGCAGTACTTC. V and J are TRBV7-9 and TRBJ2-7, with 8 bases lining up with TRBD1. The CDR3 consists of 14 residues. V lost 5 bases to trimming and J lost 6 bases; unmatched junction nucleotides: 9. Germline assignment: CDR1 SEHNR and CDR2 FQNEAQ (reference sequence).